What follows are 19 T cell receptor beta chains derived from one specimen sequenced in a study of Ad26.COV2.S vaccination and SARS-CoV-2 variants. Here immunoSEQ multiplex PCR was the method, and the copy in TCRdb shows in-frame clones only, minus some. This sample has roughly 420,000 clones; roughly 90% occur once, and the top ten carry about 4%. Described treatment: around 19 received Ad26.COV2.S at low or high dose, single or two shots; a few received placebo; per-sample allocation not given. Sample collection was performed on day 63 after the first vaccine or placebo injection. Material: peripheral blood, obtained in a trial of Ad26.COV2.S vaccine versus placebo. These receptors all stem from a person between 18 and 65 years old who received the Ad26.COV2.S COVID-19 vaccine or a placebo.

This chain links TRBV19 with TRBJ1-2, with a tentative D call TRBD1 (5 bases). CDR3 size: 14 residues. From germline, CDR1 is LNHDA and CDR2 SQIVND (reference sequence). Trimming stripped 4 bases from V and 5 bases from J, with 14 bases between. CDR3 sequence reads: CASSKSTVRYGYTF. The CDR3 DNA is TGTGCCAGTAGTAAGTCGACAGTCCGTTATGGCTACACCTTC.

This chain connects TRBV2 to TRBJ2-5, with 14 bases fitting TRBD2. Germline V gene data show CDR1 as SNHLY and CDR2 as FYNNEI. V was pared by 2 bases and J by 3 bases, with 5 bases of the junction left unmatched. The CDR3 has 17 residues. CDR3 coding DNA: TGTGCCAGCAGTGAAATGGGACTAGCGGGGGTGAAAGAGACCCAGTACTTC. The encoded protein is CASSEMGLAGVKETQYF.

The chain employs TRBV5-1 and TRBJ2-1, with D perhaps being TRBD1 or TRBD2 (5 bases each). The CDR3 spans 14 residues. Germline lookup yields CDR1 SGHRS and CDR2 YFSETQ. V lost 3 bases and J 7 bases, leaving 14 bases between the germline ends. The DNA for the CDR3 is TGCGCCAGCAGCTCCGTTGGTGGGGGAAATGAGCAGTTCTTC. Its translation: CASSSVGGGNEQFF.

The chain links TRBV12-3 or TRBV12-4 to TRBJ2-1; D remains ambiguous. V lost 1 base and J 7 bases, leaving 2 bases between the germline ends. CDR3 size: 11 residues. CDR3 nucleotides: TGTGCCAGCAGTTTAGTGAATGAGCAGTTCTTC. It specifies CASSLVNEQFF.

This chain joins TRBV5-5 and TRBJ2-2; TRBD2 might be the D (6 bases). Trimming removed 4 bases at V and 7 bases at J, with 14 bases between. Germline lookup yields CDR1 SGHKS and CDR2 YYEKEE (reference sequence). The CDR3 runs to 14 residues. CDR3 bases: TGTGCCAGCAGCCCCGGCGGAGGGGTCGGGGAGCTGTTTTTT. It translates to CASSPGGGVGELFF.

This rearrangement joins TRBV4-3 to TRBJ2-2; TRBD1 agrees at 8 bases. Germline CDR1 reads LGHNA; CDR2 reads YSLEER. The CDR3 spans 17 residues. Unmatched junction bases numbered 9, after V lost 0 bases and J lost 6 bases. CDR3 sequence reads: CASSQDSGAGGPGELFF. DNA for the CDR3: TGCGCCAGCAGCCAAGATTCGGGCGCAGGGGGCCCCGGGGAGCTGTTTTTT.

This clone is a singleton in its sample. The chain links TRBV7-9 to TRBJ1-5; D is perhaps TRBD1 (6 bases). V gave up 5 bases and J gave up 3 bases, with 17 bases separating them. The CDR3 has 16 residues. Germline CDR1 and CDR2: SEHNR and FQNEAQ (reference sequence). In DNA form, the CDR3 reads TGTGCCAGCAGCCCTCAGTCAGGGGCCTACAATCAGCCCCAGCATTTT. Translated: CASSPQSGAYNQPQHF.

This clone was found a few times. The chain combines TRBV14 with TRBJ1-2, with a weak D call TRBD1 (5 bases). The CDR3 runs 15 residues. In germline, CDR1 is SGHDN, CDR2 FVKESK. Trimming removed 4 bases from V and 4 bases from J, with 16 bases in between. CDR3 protein: CASSRAGTGSYGYTF. The DNA for the CDR3 is TGTGCCAGCAGCCGGGCCGGGACCGGGAGCTATGGCTACACCTTC.

The chain is built from TRBV5-8 and TRBJ1-6; D is unclear. Looked up from germline, CDR1 is SGHTS and CDR2 is YDEGEE. V lost 0 bases, J lost 7 bases, and 8 bases lay in between. The CDR3 spans 14 residues. The CDR3 region has the DNA TGTGCCAGCAGCTTGGGAGACCCCAATTCACCCCTCCACTTT. It encodes CASSLGDPNSPLHF.

The chain is built from TRBV15 and TRBJ1-2; 8 bases are shared with TRBD1. The CDR3 spans 14 residues. The germline V gene has CDR1 LNHNV and CDR2 YYDKDF (reference sequence). The ends lost 3 bases at V and 5 bases at J; junction bases unmatched: 5. CDR3 sequence: CATSSDDRGYGYTF. The CDR3 region has the DNA TGTGCCACCAGCAGTGACGACAGGGGTTATGGCTACACCTTC.

A word on this clone: This sample also contains other DNA sequences that code for the same CDR3. This chain uses TRBV7-9 with TRBJ2-3, with D uncertain. Trimming removed 5 bases at V and 2 bases at J, with 5 bases between. Per germline, CDR1 SEHNR and CDR2 FQNEAQ (reference sequence). This CDR3 spans 12 amino acids. The CDR3 is CASSLLTDTQYF. DNA of the CDR3: TGTGCCAGCAGCCTCCTCACAGATACGCAGTATTTT.

This clone was recorded once. The chain carries TRBV2 and TRBJ2-5; the D is unclear. Germline CDR1 reads SNHLY; CDR2 reads FYNNEI. This CDR3 is built from 15 residues. Trimming cost V 2 bases and J 2 bases, with 12 bases left between them. The DNA of the CDR3 is TGTGCCAGCAGTGAAAACAGAAACGAGCAAGAGACCCAGTACTTC. Its translation: CASSENRNEQETQYF.

V and J are TRBV12-3 or TRBV12-4 and TRBJ1-5; 10 nucleotides align to TRBD1. CDR3 size: 13 residues. V shed 6 bases and J 7 bases; nucleotides not matched to a gene: 3. The CDR3 loop reads CASRPDRGQPQHF. The CDR3 DNA sequence: TGTGCCAGCAGACCGGACAGGGGGCAGCCCCAGCATTTT.

The V and J genes are TRBV28 and TRBJ1-4; TRBD1 is a possible D gene (5 bases). This CDR3 spans 14 amino acids. V was clipped by 3 bases and J by 7 bases, with 12 bases between them. Germline V lookup: CDR1 MDHEN, CDR2 SYDVKM. This CDR3 is CASSLQGRVEKLFF. The CDR3 bases are TGTGCCAGCAGTTTGCAGGGCAGGGTTGAAAAACTGTTTTTT. Drawing the rest from reference TRBV28 and TRBJ1-4, the complete variable domain is DVKVTQSSRYLVKRTGEKVFLECVQDMDHENMFWYRQDPGLGLRLIYFSYDVKMKEKGDIPEGYSVSREKKERFSLILESASTNQTSMYLCASSLQGRVEKLFFGSGTQLSVL.

The chain has TRBV30 and TRBJ1-1, with D uncertain. V lost 4 bases to trimming and J lost 5 bases, with 17 bases between them. Germline V lookup: CDR1 GTSNPN, CDR2 SVGIG (reference sequence). CDR3 length: 14 residues. The CDR3 sequence is CAWNMGSIGTEAFF. The CDR3 DNA reads as TGTGCCTGGAATATGGGGTCGATCGGGACTGAAGCTTTCTTT.

V and J are TRBV6-5 and TRBJ2-1; D may be TRBD1 (8 bases). The germline V gene has CDR1 MNHEY and CDR2 SVGAGI. The germline V and J ends were trimmed by 8 bases and 7 bases, with 18 bases remaining between them. There are 14 residues in the CDR3. CDR3 amino acids: CASQDGQGGNEQFF. In nucleotides, the CDR3 is TGTGCCAGCCAGGATGGACAGGGAGGGAATGAGCAGTTCTTC.

The rearrangement joins TRBV5-8 to TRBJ1-4; D call uncertain. The V end was cut by 3 bases, the J end by 10 bases, with 25 bases between. This CDR3 has 17 residues. Per germline, CDR1 SGHTS and CDR2 YDEGEE. The CDR3 protein is CASSSTLSGINIGKLFF. The CDR3 nucleotides read TGTGCCAGCAGCTCAACTCTCTCCGGAATCAATATTGGAAAACTGTTTTTT.

With regard to this clone: Other nucleotide sequences in the sample specify the same CDR3. This chain uses TRBV5-6 with TRBJ1-2; D ambiguous. The CDR3 is made up of 13 amino acids. The germline V gene encodes CDR1 SGHDT and CDR2 YYEEEE. With 2 bases removed from V and 4 bases from J, the gap between germline ends came to 9 bases. CDR3 coding DNA: TGTGCCAGCAGCTTCGGGCACTCCTATGGCTACACCTTC. This sequence encodes CASSFGHSYGYTF.

This chain joins TRBV7-2 and TRBJ2-6, with TRBD1 identical over 7 bases. This CDR3 is 18 amino acids long. Germline lookup yields CDR1 SGHTA and CDR2 FQGNSA. V shed 0 bases, J shed 0 bases, and the junction held 5 bases outside the gene matches. CDR3 nucleotide sequence: TGTGCCAGCAGCTTAGCGGCAGGGGGTCTCTCTGGGGCCAACGTCCTGACTTTC. It codes for CASSLAAGGLSGANVLTF. The variable domain in full, completed from reference TRBV7-2 and TRBJ2-6, reads GAGVSQSPSNKVTEKGKDVELRCDPISGHTALYWYRQSLGQGLEFLIYFQGNSAPDKSGLPSDRFSAERTGGSVSTLTIQRTQQEDSAVYLCASSLAAGGLSGANVLTFGAGSRLTVL.